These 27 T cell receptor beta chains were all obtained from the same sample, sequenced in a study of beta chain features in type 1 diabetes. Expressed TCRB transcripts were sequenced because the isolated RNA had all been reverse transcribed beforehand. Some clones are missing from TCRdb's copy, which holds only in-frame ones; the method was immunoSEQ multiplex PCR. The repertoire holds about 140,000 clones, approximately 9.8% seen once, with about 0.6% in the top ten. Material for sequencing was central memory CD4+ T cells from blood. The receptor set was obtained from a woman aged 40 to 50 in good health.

CDR3 sequence (DNA): TGCGCCAGCAGCCCTTCGGCCTCCGGAGGGAATTCACCCCTCCACTTT. The encoded protein is CASSPSASGGNSPLHF. V gene TRBV5-1 combines with J gene TRBJ1-6; D unresolved. The germline gives CDR1 SGHRS, CDR2 YFSETQ. This CDR3 spans 16 amino acids. The V and J ends lost 4 bases and 7 bases respectively, with 18 bases between them.

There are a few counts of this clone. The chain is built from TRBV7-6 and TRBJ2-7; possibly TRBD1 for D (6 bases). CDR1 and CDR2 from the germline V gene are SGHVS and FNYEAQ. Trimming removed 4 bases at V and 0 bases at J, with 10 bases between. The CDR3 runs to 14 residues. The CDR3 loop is CASSSRTDSYEQYF. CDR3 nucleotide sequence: TGTGCCAGCAGCTCGCGGACAGACTCCTACGAGCAGTACTTC.

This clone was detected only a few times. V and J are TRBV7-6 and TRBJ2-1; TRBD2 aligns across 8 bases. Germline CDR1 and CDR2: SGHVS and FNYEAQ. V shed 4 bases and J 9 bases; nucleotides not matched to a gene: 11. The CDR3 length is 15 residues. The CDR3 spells CASSSAGTRTAEQFF. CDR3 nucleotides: TGTGCCAGCAGCTCCGCCGGGACTAGGACAGCTGAGCAGTTCTTC.

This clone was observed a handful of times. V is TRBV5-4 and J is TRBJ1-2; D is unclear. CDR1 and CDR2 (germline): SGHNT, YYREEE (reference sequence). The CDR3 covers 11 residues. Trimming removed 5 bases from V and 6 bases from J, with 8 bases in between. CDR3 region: CASSIADGYTF. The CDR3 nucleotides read TGTGCCAGCAGTATAGCGGATGGCTACACCTTC.

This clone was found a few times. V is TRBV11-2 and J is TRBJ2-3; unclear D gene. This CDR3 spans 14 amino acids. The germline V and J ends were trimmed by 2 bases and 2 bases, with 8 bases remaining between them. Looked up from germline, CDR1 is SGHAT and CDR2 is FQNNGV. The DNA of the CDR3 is TGTGCCAGCAGCTTATCCCCGGTCACAGATACGCAGTATTTT. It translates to CASSLSPVTDTQYF. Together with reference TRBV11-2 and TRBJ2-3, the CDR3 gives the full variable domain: EAGVAQSPRYKIIEKRQSVAFWCNPISGHATLYWYQQILGQGPKLLIQFQNNGVVDDSQLPKDRFSAERLKGVDSTLKIQPAKLEDSAVYLCASSLSPVTDTQYFGPGTRLTVL.

The CDR3 nucleotides are TGTGCCAGCAGTACGAGCGGGGGGTACACCGGGGAGCTGTTTTTT. Residues: CASSTSGGYTGELFF. J is TRBJ2-2 and V is TRBV5-8; TRBD2 aligns across 9 bases. The CDR3 runs 15 residues. Germline CDR1 is SGHTS and CDR2 is YDEGEE. Trimming took 5 bases from V and 3 from J; bases not matched to a gene: 5.

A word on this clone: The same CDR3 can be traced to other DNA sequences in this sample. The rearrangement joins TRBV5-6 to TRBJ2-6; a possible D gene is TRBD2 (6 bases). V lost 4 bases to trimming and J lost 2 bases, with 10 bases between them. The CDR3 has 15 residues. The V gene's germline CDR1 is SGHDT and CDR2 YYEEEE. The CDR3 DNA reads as TGTGCCAGCAGCCCTACGGGAGCTGGGGCCAACGTCCTGACTTTC. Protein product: CASSPTGAGANVLTF.

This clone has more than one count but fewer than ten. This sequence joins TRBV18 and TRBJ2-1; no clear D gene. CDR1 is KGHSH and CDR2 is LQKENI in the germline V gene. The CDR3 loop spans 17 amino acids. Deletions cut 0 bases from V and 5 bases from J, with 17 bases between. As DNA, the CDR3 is TGTGCCAGCTCACCACCTAACAGCCCGTCCCTTAACAATGAGCAGTTCTTC. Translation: CASSPPNSPSLNNEQFF.

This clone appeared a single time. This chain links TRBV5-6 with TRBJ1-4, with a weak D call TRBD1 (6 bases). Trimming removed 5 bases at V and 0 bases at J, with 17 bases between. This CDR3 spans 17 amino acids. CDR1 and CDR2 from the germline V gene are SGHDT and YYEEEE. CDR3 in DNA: TGTGCCAGCAGTTTTGTACAGGGTAATCCAACTAATGAAAAACTGTTTTTT. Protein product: CASSFVQGNPTNEKLFF.

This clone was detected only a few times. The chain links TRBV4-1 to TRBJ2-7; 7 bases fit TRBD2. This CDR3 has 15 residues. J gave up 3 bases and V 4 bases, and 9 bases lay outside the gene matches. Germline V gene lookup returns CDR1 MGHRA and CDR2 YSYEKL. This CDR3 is CASSRTGTTVYEQYF. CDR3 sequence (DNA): TGCGCCAGCAGCCGCACCGGGACTACCGTCTACGAGCAGTACTTC.

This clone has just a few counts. The CDR3 DNA reads as TGTGCCAGCAGTTATCGACAGGGCCCGGGGGAGCAGTACTTC. It encodes CASSYRQGPGEQYF. V and J are TRBV6-5 and TRBJ2-7; 7 positions match TRBD1. CDR3 length: 14 amino acids. CDR1 MNHEY and CDR2 SVGAGI come from the germline V gene. V was clipped by 3 bases and J by 7 bases; unmatched bases: 9.

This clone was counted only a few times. CDR3 coding DNA: TGTGCCAGCTCACCAGGACAGTCCTACGAGCAGTACTTC. Encoded protein: CASSPGQSYEQYF. J is TRBJ2-7 and V is TRBV18; D might be TRBD1 (6 bases). The CDR3 totals 13 residues. V was trimmed by 2 bases and J by 1 base, leaving 6 bases between them. The germline V gene encodes CDR1 KGHSH and CDR2 LQKENI. Based on the CDR3 plus reference TRBV18 and TRBJ2-7, the full variable domain is NAGVMQNPRHLVRRRGQEARLRCSPMKGHSHVYWYRQLPEEGLKFMVYLQKENIIDESGMPKERFSAEFPKEGPSILRIQQVVRGDSAAYFCASSPGQSYEQYFGPGTRLTVT.

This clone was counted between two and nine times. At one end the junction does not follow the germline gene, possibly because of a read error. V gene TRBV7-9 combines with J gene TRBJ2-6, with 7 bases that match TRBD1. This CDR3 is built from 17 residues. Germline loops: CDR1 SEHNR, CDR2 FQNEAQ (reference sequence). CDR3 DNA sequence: TGCGCCAGCAGCCAGGACAGGTCGAGCTCTGGGGCCAACGTCCTGACTTTC. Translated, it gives CASSQDRSSSGANVLTF.

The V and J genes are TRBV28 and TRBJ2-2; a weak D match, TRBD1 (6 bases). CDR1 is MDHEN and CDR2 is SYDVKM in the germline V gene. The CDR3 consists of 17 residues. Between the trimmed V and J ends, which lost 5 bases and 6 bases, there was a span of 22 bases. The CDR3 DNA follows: TGTGCCAGCAGTCCACAAACAGGGCGAGATAAGGCCGGGGAGCTGTTTTTT. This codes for CASSPQTGRDKAGELFF.

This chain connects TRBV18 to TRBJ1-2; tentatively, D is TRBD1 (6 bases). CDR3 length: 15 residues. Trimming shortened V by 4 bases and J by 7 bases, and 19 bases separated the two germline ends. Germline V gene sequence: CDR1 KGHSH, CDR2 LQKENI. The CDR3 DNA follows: TGTGCCAGCTCACTGCAACGACAGGTGCAAGGTGGCTACACCTTC. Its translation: CASSLQRQVQGGYTF.

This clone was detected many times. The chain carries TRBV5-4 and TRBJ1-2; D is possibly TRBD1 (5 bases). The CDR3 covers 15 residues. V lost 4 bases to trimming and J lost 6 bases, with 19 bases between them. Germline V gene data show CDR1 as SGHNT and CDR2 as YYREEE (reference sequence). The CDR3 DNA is TGTGCCAGCAGCCCGATTGATCGGGACTCCGATGGCTACACCTTC. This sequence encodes CASSPIDRDSDGYTF. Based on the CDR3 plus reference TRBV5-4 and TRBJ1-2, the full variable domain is ETGVTQSPTHLIKTRGQQVTLRCSSQSGHNTVSWYQQALGQGPQFIFQYYREEENGRGNFPPRFSGLQFPNYSSELNVNALELDDSALYLCASSPIDRDSDGYTFGSGTRLTVV.

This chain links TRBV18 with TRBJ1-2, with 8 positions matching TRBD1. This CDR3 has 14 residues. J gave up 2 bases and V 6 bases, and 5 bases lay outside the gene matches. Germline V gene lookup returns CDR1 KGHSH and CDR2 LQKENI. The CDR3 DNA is TGTGCCAGCTCCTCAGGGGGCGCCAACTATGGCTACACCTTC. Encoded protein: CASSSGGANYGYTF.

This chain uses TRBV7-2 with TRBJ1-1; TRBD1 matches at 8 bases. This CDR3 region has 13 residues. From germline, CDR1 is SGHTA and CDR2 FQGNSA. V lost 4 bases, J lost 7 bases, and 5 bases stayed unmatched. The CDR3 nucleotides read TGTGCCAGCAGCTCGGACAGGGCAAATGAAGCTTTCTTT. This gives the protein CASSSDRANEAFF.

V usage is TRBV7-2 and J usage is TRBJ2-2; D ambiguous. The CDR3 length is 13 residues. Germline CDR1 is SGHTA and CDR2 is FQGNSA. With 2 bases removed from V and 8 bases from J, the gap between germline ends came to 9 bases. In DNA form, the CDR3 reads TGTGCCAGCAGCTTACCTTTTCCGGGGGAGCTGTTTTTT. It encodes CASSLPFPGELFF.

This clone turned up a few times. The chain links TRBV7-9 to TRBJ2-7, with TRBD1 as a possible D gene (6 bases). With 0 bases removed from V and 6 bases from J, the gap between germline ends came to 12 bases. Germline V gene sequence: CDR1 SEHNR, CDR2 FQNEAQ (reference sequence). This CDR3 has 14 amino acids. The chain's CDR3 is CASSLAGARFEQYF. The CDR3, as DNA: TGTGCCAGCAGCTTAGCGGGGGCACGTTTCGAGCAGTACTTC.

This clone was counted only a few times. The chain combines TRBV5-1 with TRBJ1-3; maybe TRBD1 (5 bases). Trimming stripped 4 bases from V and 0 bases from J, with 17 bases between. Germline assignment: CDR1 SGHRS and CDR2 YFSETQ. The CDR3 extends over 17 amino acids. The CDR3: CASSPPEGRNSGNTIYF. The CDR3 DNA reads TGCGCCAGCAGCCCTCCGGAGGGGAGAAACTCTGGAAACACCATATATTTT.

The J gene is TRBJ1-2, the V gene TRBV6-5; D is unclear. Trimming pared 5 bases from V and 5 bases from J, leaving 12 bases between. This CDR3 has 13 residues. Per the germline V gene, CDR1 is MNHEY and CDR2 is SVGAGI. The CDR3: CASSLTPSYGYTF. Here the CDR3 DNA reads TGTGCCAGCAGTCTAACCCCAAGTTATGGCTACACCTTC.

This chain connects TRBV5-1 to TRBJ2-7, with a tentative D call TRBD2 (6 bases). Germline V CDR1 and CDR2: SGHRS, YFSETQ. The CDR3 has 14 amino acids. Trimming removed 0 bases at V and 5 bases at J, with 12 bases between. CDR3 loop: CASSLVGGSNEQYF. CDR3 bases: TGCGCCAGCAGCTTGGTAGGAGGGAGCAACGAGCAGTACTTC.

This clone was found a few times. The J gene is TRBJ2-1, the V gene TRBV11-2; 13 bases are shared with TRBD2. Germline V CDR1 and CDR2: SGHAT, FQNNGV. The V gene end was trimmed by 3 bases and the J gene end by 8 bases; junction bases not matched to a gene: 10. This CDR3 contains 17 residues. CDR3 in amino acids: CASSFTPTSGGFYEQFF. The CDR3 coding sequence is TGTGCCAGCAGCTTCACACCGACTAGCGGGGGGTTCTATGAGCAGTTCTTC.

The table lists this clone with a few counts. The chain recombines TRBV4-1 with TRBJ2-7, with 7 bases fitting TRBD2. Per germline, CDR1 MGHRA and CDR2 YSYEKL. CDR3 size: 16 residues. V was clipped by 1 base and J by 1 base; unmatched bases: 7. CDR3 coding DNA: TGCGCCAGCAGCCAAGGGGAGGGTGGCCCATCCTACGAGCAGTACTTC. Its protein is CASSQGEGGPSYEQYF.

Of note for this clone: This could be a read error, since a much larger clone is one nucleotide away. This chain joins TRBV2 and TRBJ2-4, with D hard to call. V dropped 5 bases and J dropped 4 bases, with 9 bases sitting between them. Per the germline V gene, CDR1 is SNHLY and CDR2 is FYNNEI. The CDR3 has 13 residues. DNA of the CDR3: TGTGCCAGCAGTACCCAGAAAAAAAACATTCAGTACTTC. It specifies CASSTQKKNIQYF.

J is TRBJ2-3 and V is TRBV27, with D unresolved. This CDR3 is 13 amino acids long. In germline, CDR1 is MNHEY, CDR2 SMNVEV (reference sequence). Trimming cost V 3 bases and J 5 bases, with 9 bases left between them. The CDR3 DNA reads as TGTGCCAGCAGTTTCACCTACCGAGATACGCAGTATTTT. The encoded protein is CASSFTYRDTQYF.